The source of this T cell receptor (beta chain) is a study of T-cell reconstitution after alpha-beta-depleted transplantation in children. Overall study results and limits: The study reportedly traced alpha-beta T cells about two months after transplant to several hundred expanded graft clones. Hyperexpanded clones declined; after one year, newly produced T cells mostly supplied diversity. Surviving recipient cells, namely T cells and thymic progenitors, were the source of high day-60 TCRbeta diversity in some patients.

Between the trimmed V and J ends, which lost 4 bases and 1 base, there was a span of 14 bases. This CDR3 is 15 amino acids long. CDR1 and CDR2 (germline): MNHEY, SVGEGT. Unique molecular identifiers were incorporated when the TCRbeta library was constructed. TCRdb processed the PCR reads anew with MiXCR; each CDR3 protein has one entry. The table lists hundreds of thousands of distinct CDR3 sequences, approximately 14% of them singletons. On this clonotype: Its matching antigen is unknown.

The chain couples TRBV6-2 or TRBV6-3 to TRBJ2-7; a weak D match, TRBD2 (6 bases). This TCR was recovered from a girl aged 2 to 9 with congenital amegakaryocytic thrombocytopenia, due to receive a stem cell transplant. This material consisted of PBMCs, taken before TCRalphabeta/CD19-depleted stem cell transplant. The DNA for the CDR3 is TGTGCCAGCAGTTCCCTGGTAGCGGATTCCTACGAGCAGTACTTC. Protein product: CASSSLVADSYEQYF.